These T cell receptor beta chains were read from a single sample in a study of T cell responses to AZD1222 COVID-19 vaccine. The method was immunoSEQ multiplex PCR; TCRdb's version includes in-frame clones alone and lacks a portion of them. The sample holds under 150,000 clones, around 85% seen once. Sequenced material: peripheral blood, taken 28 days after the second dose of the MenACWY control vaccine. The source of these receptors is an adult who received the MenACWY meningococcal vaccine as a control. Both conserved end residues are part of each CDR3. Clone size, where shown, is once, few, many, or a class for clones that have expanded.

clone size,J gene,V gene,CDR3 protein
NA,TRBJ2-1,TRBV10-3,CAISESTMGGGAGPYNEQFF
NA,TRBJ1-1,TRBV7-8,CASSQLTSTEAFF
NA,TRBJ1-1,TRBV27,CASSPRTGLNTEAFF
once,TRBJ1-5,TRBV19,CASSLKGQGTSSNQPQHF
NA,TRBJ2-1,TRBV2,CASRRSLAGQINEQFF
NA,TRBJ1-2,TRBV9,CASSVGLGYGYTF
NA,TRBJ2-3,TRBV11-2,CASSSTGDGTDTQYF
few,TRBJ1-2,TRBV5-4,CASSFQDRSNYGYTF
NA,TRBJ1-1,TRBV12-3/TRBV12-4,CASTWTLNTEAFF
NA,TRBJ2-7,TRBV12-3/TRBV12-4,CASARGTYEQYF
NA,TRBJ2-2,TRBV5-1,CASSLEAAPNTGELFF
NA,TRBJ2-2,TRBV5-1,CASSLMGSTGELFF
NA,TRBJ1-1,TRBV5-1,CASSLAGADTEAFF
NA,TRBJ2-3,TRBV4-1,CASSQGRVAISTDTQYF
NA,TRBJ2-1,TRBV5-4,CASSSRGDISYNEQFF
NA,TRBJ1-2,TRBV7-6,CASSLRGGGHGYTF
NA,TRBJ1-1,TRBV11-3,CASSLLVMNTEAFF
once,TRBJ2-7,TRBV30,CAWREFYEQYF
NA,TRBJ2-1,TRBV6-2/TRBV6-3,CASSAPLAGVYNEQFF
once,TRBJ1-3,TRBV10-2,CASSETLASGNTIYF
NA,TRBJ1-2,TRBV19,CASSISAVPAGGYTF
NA,TRBJ2-2,TRBV14,CASSPWSGELFF
once,TRBJ2-7,TRBV11-3,CASSFQPIPGLVGYEQYF
once,TRBJ1-5,TRBV12-3/TRBV12-4,CASSYGVHQPQHF
NA,TRBJ2-2,TRBV2,CASREVYISGELFF
NA,TRBJ2-3,TRBV4-1,CASSQAGREDTQYF
once,TRBJ1-5,TRBV6-1,CASSEAPGGYSNQPQHF
NA,TRBJ2-5,TRBV3-1/TRBV3-2,CASSQEGGGPKTQYF
NA,TRBJ1-1,TRBV19,CASSIVGGRGRGGTEAFF
NA,TRBJ1-2,TRBV19,CASSENRGSGNTF
NA,TRBJ2-3,TRBV29-1,CSAISRQGATDTQYF
NA,TRBJ2-5,TRBV14,CASSHSNGPQYF
NA,TRBJ1-2,TRBV28,CASSVQGAGGYTF
NA,TRBJ2-1,TRBV27,CASSLSSYNEQFF
NA,TRBJ2-2,TRBV12-5,CASGLGTGGGGELFF
NA,TRBJ2-7,TRBV7-2,CASSFLHLGGSWEQYF
NA,TRBJ2-3,TRBV6-5,CASSYRGQGTDTQYF
few,TRBJ2-3,TRBV7-6,CASSLVTSGTTDTQYF
NA,TRBJ1-2,TRBV27,CASSLSQGSHGYTF
NA,TRBJ1-3,TRBV7-9,CASSRSGEAGNTIYF
NA,TRBJ2-2,TRBV9,CASSSRPYPAGELFF
NA,TRBJ2-7,TRBV6-2/TRBV6-3,CASSQPDRGYEQYF
NA,TRBJ1-5,TRBV6-2/TRBV6-3,CASSSLRQGNQPQHF
NA,TRBJ1-6,TRBV5-1,CASSLQGERSPLHF
NA,TRBJ2-2,TRBV5-5,CASSPSGRADGELFF
NA,TRBJ1-4,TRBV3-1/TRBV3-2,CASSPAGTANEKLFF